What follows are 17 T cell receptor beta chains derived from one specimen sequenced in a study of blood T cells in healthy people across ages. Through a sample-barcoded 5' primer and a J-beta primer mix, a second PCR was run for about 6 to 11 cycles. TCRdb processed the 5' RACE reads anew with MiXCR; each CDR3 protein has one entry. The table shows 790,000 or so distinct CDR3 sequences, with roughly three fifths occurring only once. The sample consisted of blood. The receptor source for this set is a man aged 40-50 years in good health.

As for this clonotype: The junction departs from germline at one end; a sequencing error may be responsible. This chain joins TRBV25-1 and TRBJ2-6, with D possibly TRBD2 on 5 matching bases. This CDR3 comprises 13 residues. The V gene's germline CDR1 is MGHDK and CDR2 SYGVNS. The CDR3 region is CASSEIGVNVLTF. CDR3 DNA: TGTGCCAGCAGTGAGATCGGGGTCAACGTCCTGACTTTC.

This rearrangement joins TRBV5-1 to TRBJ2-5; 9 bases fit TRBD1. Germline values: CDR1 SGHRS, CDR2 YFSETQ. V shed 4 bases, J shed 5 bases, and the junction held 6 bases outside the gene matches. The CDR3 is made up of 14 amino acids. The CDR3 loop is CASSPGGQGETQYF. The CDR3 DNA reads TGCGCCAGCAGCCCTGGAGGACAGGGGGAGACCCAGTACTTC.

The CDR3 spells CASSQDRNEQYF. The CDR3 DNA reads as TGTGCCAGCAGCCAAGATCGCAATGAGCAGTACTTC. This sequence joins TRBV4-2 and TRBJ2-5; D remains unclear. CDR1 is LGHNA and CDR2 is YNFKEQ in the germline V gene. CDR3 length equals 12 residues. Trimming stripped 0 bases from V and 11 bases from J, with 10 bases between.

V usage is TRBV6-6 and J usage is TRBJ2-3; D is unresolved. The CDR3 consists of 14 residues. Germline V gives CDR1 MNHNY, CDR2 SVGAGI (reference sequence). V dropped 0 bases and J dropped 6 bases, with 10 bases sitting between them. The CDR3 nucleotides read TGTGCCAGCAGTTACTCGGCTAGGCCTGATACGCAGTATTTT. This encodes CASSYSARPDTQYF.

V usage is TRBV15 and J usage is TRBJ2-5; the match to TRBD2 covers 7 bases. Trimming cost V 5 bases and J 9 bases; bases outside gene matches: 9. Germline-derived CDR1 and CDR2 are LNHNV and YYDKDF (reference sequence). This CDR3 has 13 amino acids. The CDR3 DNA is TGTGCCACCAGCGACTTTGCGGGGGAGGCCCAGTACTTC. It is translated as CATSDFAGEAQYF.

This clonotype was found a few times. The chain couples TRBV6-5 to TRBJ2-7; 9 positions agree with TRBD1. The V segment lost 8 bases and the J segment 5 bases; nucleotides outside the gene matches: 10. The CDR3 length is 14 residues. Germline loops: CDR1 MNHEY, CDR2 SVGAGI. As DNA, the CDR3 is TGTGCCAGCGGCCGGGACAGGGAACCCCACGAGCAGTACTTC. It translates to CASGRDREPHEQYF.

The chain employs TRBV28 and TRBJ2-1, with 7 nucleotides matching TRBD2. The end of the DNA aligns better with TRBJ2-7, so the J call may be wrong. In germline, CDR1 is MDHEN, CDR2 SYDVKM. CDR3 length: 15 amino acids. The CDR3 bases are TGTGCCAGCAGTTTAAGGGCCCCCGGGGGGAATGAGCAGTACTTC. Translation: CASSLRAPGGNEQYF.

This clonotype came up many times. This chain links TRBV4-2 with TRBJ2-5; D is unresolved. The CDR3 spans 14 residues. The V and J ends lost 0 bases and 6 bases respectively, with 11 bases between them. Germline V gene lookup returns CDR1 LGHNA and CDR2 YNFKEQ. The chain's CDR3 is CASSQDPVGKTQYF. CDR3 sequence (DNA): TGTGCCAGCAGCCAAGATCCGGTTGGGAAGACCCAGTACTTC.

This clonotype appeared a few times. V gene TRBV25-1 combines with J gene TRBJ1-5, with 11 bases aligning to TRBD1. Germline-derived CDR1 and CDR2 are MGHDK and SYGVNS. V lost 3 bases, J lost 7 bases, and 2 bases stayed unmatched. The CDR3 sequence is 14 residues long. The CDR3 DNA sequence: TGTGCCAGCAGTGATAGGACAGGGGGCCAGCCCCAGCATTTT. Translation: CASSDRTGGQPQHF.

This clonotype occurred a few times. The chain joins TRBV6-5 to TRBJ2-4; 8 bases fit TRBD2. This CDR3 spans 13 amino acids. V lost 9 bases, J lost 3 bases, and 4 bases stayed unmatched. Germline V CDR1 and CDR2: MNHEY, SVGAGI. CDR3 nucleotide sequence: TGTGCCAGTTGGACTAGCAGCAAAAACATTCAGTACTTC. It encodes CASWTSSKNIQYF.

CDR3 bases: TGTGCCAGCACCTCACTTGCTGGGGACTCCCGGTACGATACGCAGTATTTT. Translating it yields CASTSLAGDSRYDTQYF. The J gene is TRBJ2-3, the V gene TRBV4-2; TRBD2 is a possible D gene (6 bases). CDR1 is LGHNA, CDR2 YNFKEQ, per germline. The CDR3 loop spans 17 amino acids. Trimming removed 7 bases at V and 6 bases at J, with 26 bases between.

The rearrangement uses TRBV4-3 and TRBJ2-1; D assignment may be TRBD1 or TRBD2 (5 bases each). The DNA end is more similar to TRBJ2-7, so the J call may be wrong. Germline loops: CDR1 LGHNA, CDR2 YSLEER. The CDR3 sequence is 16 residues long. The CDR3 DNA reads TGCGCCAGCAGCCTTTTAATAGGGACGGACCTTTACGAGCAGTACTTC. Protein sequence: CASSLLIGTDLYEQYF.

There are a few counts of this clonotype. V gene TRBV7-2 combines with J gene TRBJ2-5, with no clear D. V lost 1 base, J lost 5 bases, and 11 bases lay in between. The CDR3 loop spans 14 amino acids. Germline CDR1 SGHTA, CDR2 FQGNSA. The DNA for the CDR3 is TGTGCCAGCAGCTTAGGTTTACTCATGGAGACCCAGTACTTC. Translating gives CASSLGLLMETQYF.

This chain joins TRBV20-1 and TRBJ1-4; tentative D call: TRBD1 (6 bases). Trimming took off 3 bases at V and 5 bases at J, with 16 bases between the two ends. There are 15 residues in the CDR3. Germline assignment: CDR1 DFQATT and CDR2 SNEGSKA (reference sequence). The CDR3, as DNA: TGCAGTGCTAGCCGCCCCGGCGACAGGAATGAAAAACTGTTTTTT. It is translated as CSASRPGDRNEKLFF.

The rearrangement uses TRBV6-1 and TRBJ2-7; D perhaps matches TRBD1 (6 bases). The V gene's germline CDR1 is MNHNS and CDR2 SASEGT. Trimming took 7 bases from V and 3 from J, leaving 22 bases between them. There are 16 residues in the CDR3. Here the CDR3 reads CASTIAQGEMVYEQYF. In DNA form, the CDR3 reads TGTGCCAGCACGATCGCACAGGGAGAAATGGTCTACGAGCAGTACTTC.

This clonotype appeared a few times. The rearrangement uses TRBV7-2 and TRBJ2-5, with 9 bases fitting TRBD2. The CDR3 extends over 18 amino acids. V shed 5 bases and J 1 base; nucleotides not matched to a gene: 14. Per the germline V gene, CDR1 is SGHTA and CDR2 is FQGNSA. CDR3 DNA sequence: TGTGCCAGCAGCCGATATATGACTAGCGGTACACTCCAAGAGACCCAGTACTTC. This gives the protein CASSRYMTSGTLQETQYF.

V gene TRBV5-1 combines with J gene TRBJ1-1; D unclear. The CDR3 is made up of 14 amino acids. V lost 2 bases, J lost 1 base, and 9 bases lay in between. CDR1 and CDR2 (germline): SGHRS, YFSETQ. The CDR3: CASSFERANTEAFF. The CDR3 bases are TGCGCCAGCAGCTTCGAAAGGGCGAACACTGAAGCTTTCTTT.